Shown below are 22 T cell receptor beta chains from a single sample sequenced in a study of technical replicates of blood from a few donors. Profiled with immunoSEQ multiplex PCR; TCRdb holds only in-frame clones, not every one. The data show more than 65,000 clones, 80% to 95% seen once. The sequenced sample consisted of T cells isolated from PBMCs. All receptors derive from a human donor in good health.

The CDR3 reads CASSHRGGGQPQHF. The DNA for the CDR3 is TGTGCCAGCAGTCATCGAGGGGGCGGTCAGCCCCAGCATTTT. The chain employs TRBV6-6 and TRBJ1-5; 7 positions agree with TRBD1. This CDR3 region has 14 residues. V shed 5 bases, J shed 6 bases, and the junction held 7 bases outside the gene matches. The germline V gene encodes CDR1 MNHNY and CDR2 SVGAGI (reference sequence).

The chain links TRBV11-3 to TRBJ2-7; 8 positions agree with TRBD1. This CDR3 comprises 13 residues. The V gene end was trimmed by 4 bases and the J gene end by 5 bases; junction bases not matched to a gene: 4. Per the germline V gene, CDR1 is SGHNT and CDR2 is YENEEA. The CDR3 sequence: CASSSETGDEQYF. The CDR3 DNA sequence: TGTGCCAGCAGCTCCGAGACAGGGGACGAGCAGTACTTC. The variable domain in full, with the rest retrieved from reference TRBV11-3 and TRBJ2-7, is EAGVVQSPRYKIIEKKQPVAFWCNPISGHNTLYWYLQNLGQGPELLIRYENEEAVDDSQLPKDRFSAERLKGVDSTLKIQPAELGDSAVYLCASSSETGDEQYFGPGTRLTVT.

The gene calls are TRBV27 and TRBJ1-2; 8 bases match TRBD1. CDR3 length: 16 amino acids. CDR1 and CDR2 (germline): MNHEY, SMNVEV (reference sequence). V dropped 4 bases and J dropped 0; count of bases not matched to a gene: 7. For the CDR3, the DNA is TGTGCCAGCAGTTCTAGGGGGGACAGGCCTAACTATGGCTACACCTTC. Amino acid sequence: CASSSRGDRPNYGYTF.

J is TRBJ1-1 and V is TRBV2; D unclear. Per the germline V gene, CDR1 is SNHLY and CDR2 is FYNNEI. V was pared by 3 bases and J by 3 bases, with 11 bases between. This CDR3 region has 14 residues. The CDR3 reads CASSDGRGYTEAFF. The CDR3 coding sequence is TGTGCCAGCAGTGACGGCCGAGGGTACACTGAAGCTTTCTTT.

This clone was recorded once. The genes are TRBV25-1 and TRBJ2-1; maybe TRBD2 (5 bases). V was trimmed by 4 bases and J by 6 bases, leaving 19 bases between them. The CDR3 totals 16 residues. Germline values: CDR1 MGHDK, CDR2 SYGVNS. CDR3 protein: CASSAFEREFSNEQFF. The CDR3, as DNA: TGTGCCAGCAGTGCTTTTGAGAGGGAGTTTAGCAATGAGCAGTTCTTC.

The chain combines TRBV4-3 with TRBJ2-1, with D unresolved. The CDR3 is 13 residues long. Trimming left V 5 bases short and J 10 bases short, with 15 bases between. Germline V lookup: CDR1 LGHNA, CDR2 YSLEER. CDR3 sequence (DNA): TGCGCCAGCAGCACCCAGCCCTTGGGCGAGCAGTTCTTC. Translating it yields CASSTQPLGEQFF.

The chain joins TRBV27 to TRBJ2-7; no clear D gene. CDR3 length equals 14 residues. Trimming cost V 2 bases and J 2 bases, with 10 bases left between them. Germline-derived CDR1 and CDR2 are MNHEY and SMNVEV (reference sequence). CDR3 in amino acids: CASSLGAGTYEQYF. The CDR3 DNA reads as TGTGCCAGCAGTTTAGGTGCAGGAACCTACGAGCAGTACTTC.

The CDR3 region is CASSQVGGQGQPQHF. Here the CDR3 DNA reads TGCGCCAGCAGCCAAGTCGGCGGGCAAGGTCAGCCCCAGCATTTT. The rearrangement links TRBV4-1 to TRBJ1-5; D is uncertain. Trimming took off 1 base at V and 6 bases at J, with 13 bases between the two ends. The CDR3 is made up of 15 amino acids. The V gene's germline CDR1 is MGHRA and CDR2 YSYEKL.

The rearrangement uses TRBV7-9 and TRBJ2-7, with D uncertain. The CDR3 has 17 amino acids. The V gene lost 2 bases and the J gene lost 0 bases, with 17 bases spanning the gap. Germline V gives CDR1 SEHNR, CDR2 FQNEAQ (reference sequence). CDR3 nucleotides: TGTGCCAGCAGCTTATACCCTATCGGTTCGAGCTCCTACGAGCAGTACTTC. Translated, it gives CASSLYPIGSSSYEQYF.

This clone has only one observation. The CDR3 region is CASSGTRSNYGYTF. The CDR3 DNA follows: TGTGCCAGCAGCGGGACACGATCTAACTATGGCTACACCTTC. The chain uses TRBV9 and TRBJ1-2; tentative D call: TRBD1 (5 bases). Germline V CDR1 and CDR2: SGDLS, YYNGEE. The CDR3 totals 14 residues. Trimming pared 3 bases from V and 0 bases from J, leaving 9 bases between.

CDR3 DNA sequence: TGTGCCAGCAGTGAAGTAACCTCGAGCTCTGGAAACACCATATATTTT. Its translation: CASSEVTSSSGNTIYF. The rearrangement joins TRBV2 to TRBJ1-3; D is ambiguous. This CDR3 is built from 16 residues. The V gene lost 1 base and the J gene lost 0 bases, with 10 bases spanning the gap. Germline V gives CDR1 SNHLY, CDR2 FYNNEI.

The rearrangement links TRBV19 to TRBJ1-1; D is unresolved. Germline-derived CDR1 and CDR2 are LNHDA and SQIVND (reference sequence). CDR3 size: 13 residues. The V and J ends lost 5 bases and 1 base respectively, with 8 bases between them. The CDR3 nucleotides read TGTGCCAGTAGTGTAATTCCGAACACTGAAGCTTTCTTT. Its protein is CASSVIPNTEAFF.

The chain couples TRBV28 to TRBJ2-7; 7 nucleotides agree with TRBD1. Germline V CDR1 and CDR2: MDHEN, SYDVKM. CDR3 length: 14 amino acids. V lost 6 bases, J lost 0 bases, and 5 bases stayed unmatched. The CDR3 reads CASSRGQPSYEQYF. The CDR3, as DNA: TGTGCCAGCAGCCGGGGACAGCCCTCCTACGAGCAGTACTTC.

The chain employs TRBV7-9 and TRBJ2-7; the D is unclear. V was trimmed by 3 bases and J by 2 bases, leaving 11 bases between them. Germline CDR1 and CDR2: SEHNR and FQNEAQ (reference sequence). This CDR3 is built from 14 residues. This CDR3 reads CASSFPGQAYEQYF. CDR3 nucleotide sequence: TGTGCCAGCAGCTTTCCGGGTCAAGCCTACGAGCAGTACTTC.

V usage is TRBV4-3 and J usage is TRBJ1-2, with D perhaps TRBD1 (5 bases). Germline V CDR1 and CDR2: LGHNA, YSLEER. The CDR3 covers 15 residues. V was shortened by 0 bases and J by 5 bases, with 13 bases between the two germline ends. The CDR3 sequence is CASSQELQGRYGYTF. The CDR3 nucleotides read TGCGCCAGCAGCCAAGAGTTGCAGGGAAGGTATGGCTACACCTTC.

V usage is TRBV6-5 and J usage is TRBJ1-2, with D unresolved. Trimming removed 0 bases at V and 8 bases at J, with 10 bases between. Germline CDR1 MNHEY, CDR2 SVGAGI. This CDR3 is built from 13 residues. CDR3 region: CASSYSRVEGYTF. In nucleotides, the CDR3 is TGTGCCAGCAGTTACTCGAGGGTGGAGGGCTACACCTTC.

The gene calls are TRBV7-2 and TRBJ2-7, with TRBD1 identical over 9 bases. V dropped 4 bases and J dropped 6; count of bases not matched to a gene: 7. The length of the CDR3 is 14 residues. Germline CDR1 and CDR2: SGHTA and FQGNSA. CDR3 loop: CASSSPGQGSEQYF. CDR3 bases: TGTGCCAGCAGCTCCCCGGGACAGGGCTCCGAGCAGTACTTC.

For the CDR3, the DNA is TGTGCCAGCAGCCGTATACAGGGTAGCTATGGCTACACCTTC. Amino acids: CASSRIQGSYGYTF. The chain is built from TRBV7-9 and TRBJ1-2; TRBD1 might be the D (6 bases). CDR1 is SEHNR and CDR2 is FQNEAQ in the germline V gene (reference sequence). This CDR3 is 14 amino acids long. V lost 5 bases and J lost 4, with 14 bases in between.

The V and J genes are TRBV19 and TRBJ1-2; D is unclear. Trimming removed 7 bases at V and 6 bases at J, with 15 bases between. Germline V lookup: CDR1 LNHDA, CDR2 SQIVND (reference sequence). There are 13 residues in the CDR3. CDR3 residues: CASIRAAGNGYTF. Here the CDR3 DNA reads TGTGCCAGTATCCGGGCTGCCGGGAATGGCTACACCTTC.

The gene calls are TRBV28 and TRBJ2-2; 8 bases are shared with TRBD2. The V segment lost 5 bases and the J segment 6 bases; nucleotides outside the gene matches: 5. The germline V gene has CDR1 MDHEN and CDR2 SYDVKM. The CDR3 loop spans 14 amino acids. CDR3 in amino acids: CASSQGTRPGELFF. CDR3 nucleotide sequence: TGTGCCAGCAGTCAAGGGACTAGGCCCGGGGAGCTGTTTTTT.

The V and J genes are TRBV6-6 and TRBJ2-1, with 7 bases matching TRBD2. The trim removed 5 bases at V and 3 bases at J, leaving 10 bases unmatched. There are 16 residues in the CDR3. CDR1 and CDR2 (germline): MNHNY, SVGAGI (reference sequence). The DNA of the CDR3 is TGTGCCAGCAGTAATCCGGGACTAACCTACTACAATGAGCAGTTCTTC. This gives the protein CASSNPGLTYYNEQFF.

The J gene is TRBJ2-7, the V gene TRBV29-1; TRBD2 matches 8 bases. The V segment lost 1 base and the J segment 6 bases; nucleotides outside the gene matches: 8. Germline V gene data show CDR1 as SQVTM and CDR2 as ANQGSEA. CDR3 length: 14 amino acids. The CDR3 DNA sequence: TGCAGCGTTGAAGGCCGCGGGGGGCATGTCGAGCAGTACTTC. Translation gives CSVEGRGGHVEQYF.